These 13 T cell receptor beta chains were sequenced from one sample in a study of radiation and T cells in renal cell carcinoma. The time point: blood 2 weeks post-SBRT. The treatment was: 15 Gy SBRT to primary tumor, nephrectomy 4 weeks later. TCRdb keeps only in-frame clones here, not all; method: immunoSEQ multiplex PCR. The repertoire has about 130,000 clones, roughly four fifths of them found once; the top ten carry under 2.5%. Sequencing used blood, obtained from a patient whose treatment included radiotherapy and nephrectomy. The origin of the receptors is a woman in her fifties or sixties with renal cell carcinoma.

V is TRBV4-1 and J is TRBJ1-1; no definite D call. Germline V gene data show CDR1 as MGHRA and CDR2 as YSYEKL. The CDR3 contains 15 residues. The V end lost 0 bases, the J end lost 4 bases, and 12 bases lay between the germline ends. The CDR3 loop reads CASSQEVGSVTEAFF. CDR3 DNA: TGCGCCAGCAGCCAAGAGGTGGGGTCTGTCACTGAAGCTTTCTTT.

The chain carries TRBV30 and TRBJ2-7; TRBD1 matches 10 bases. V dropped 2 bases and J dropped 4; count of bases not matched to a gene: 2. Germline lookup yields CDR1 GTSNPN and CDR2 SVGIG (reference sequence). The CDR3 sequence is 13 residues long. CDR3 amino acids: CAWSPGQGYEQYF. CDR3 DNA sequence: TGTGCCTGGAGTCCGGGACAGGGGTACGAGCAGTACTTC.

V gene TRBV20-1 combines with J gene TRBJ2-3; D call uncertain. Germline values: CDR1 DFQATT, CDR2 SNEGSKA (reference sequence). Trimming took off 0 bases at V and 10 bases at J, with 8 bases between the two ends. This CDR3 is 11 amino acids long. CDR3 sequence (DNA): TGCAGTGCTAGAGATTTAGCCGCGCAGTATTTT. Its protein is CSARDLAAQYF.

This rearrangement joins TRBV6-6 to TRBJ1-1; 7 positions agree with TRBD1. With V trimmed by 10 bases and J by 0 bases, 8 bases remained unmatched. The CDR3 has 14 residues. CDR1 and CDR2 (germline): MNHNY, SVGAGI (reference sequence). DNA of the CDR3: TGTGCCACCCGTCCACAGGGGTTGAACACTGAAGCTTTCTTT. It yields the protein CATRPQGLNTEAFF.

The rearrangement joins TRBV18 to TRBJ1-4; TRBD1 might be the D (5 bases). The CDR3 contains 18 residues. Germline V gene data show CDR1 as KGHSH and CDR2 as LQKENI. V was clipped by 2 bases and J by 8 bases, with 24 bases between them. CDR3 nucleotide sequence: TGTGCCAGCTCACCATTGGAGAGGGGTCCCTTTACGGGGGAAAAACTGTTTTTT. Amino acid sequence: CASSPLERGPFTGEKLFF.

In DNA, the CDR3 is TGTGCCAGCAGTCCGGGACTAGCGGTCTACGAGCAGTACTTC. It codes for CASSPGLAVYEQYF. The rearrangement uses TRBV27 and TRBJ2-7; TRBD2 agrees at 11 bases. V lost 5 bases to trimming and J lost 3 bases; unmatched junction nucleotides: 3. CDR3 length: 14 residues. The germline gives CDR1 MNHEY, CDR2 SMNVEV (reference sequence).

J is TRBJ2-7 and V is TRBV10-3, with D hard to call. V dropped 0 bases and J dropped 3 bases, with 3 bases sitting between them. Germline CDR1 reads ENHRY; CDR2 reads SYGVKD. The length of the CDR3 is 12 residues. The CDR3 nucleotides are TGTGCCATCAGTGAGTCCCTCTACGAGCAGTACTTC. It encodes CAISESLYEQYF.

V is TRBV11-2 and J is TRBJ2-7; D uncertain. The CDR3 sequence is 14 residues long. V was cut by 3 bases and J by 5 bases, with 14 bases left in between. Germline V gene data show CDR1 as SGHAT and CDR2 as FQNNGV. The CDR3 nucleotides read TGTGCCAGCAGCTTTTTCGGCAAGTCCCACGAGCAGTACTTC. It codes for CASSFFGKSHEQYF.

The chain joins TRBV7-9 to TRBJ2-1; D might be TRBD2 (6 bases). Trimming took 3 bases from V and 7 from J, leaving 16 bases between them. CDR3 length equals 15 residues. The germline V gene has CDR1 SEHNR and CDR2 FQNEAQ (reference sequence). The DNA for the CDR3 is TGTGCCAGCAGCTTTATGCCCGGGGGTCAGAATGAGCAGTTCTTC. This sequence encodes CASSFMPGGQNEQFF.

The chain uses TRBV6-6 and TRBJ2-7, with D perhaps TRBD1 (5 bases). The CDR3 is 14 amino acids. The V gene lost 7 bases and the J gene lost 0 bases, with 13 bases spanning the gap. Germline V gene sequence: CDR1 MNHNY, CDR2 SVGAGI (reference sequence). The CDR3 DNA is TGTGCCAGCAAATCAGGGTTGATCTCCTACGAGCAGTACTTC. Its translation: CASKSGLISYEQYF.

The chain recombines TRBV5-5 with TRBJ1-2, with a tentative D call TRBD1 (5 bases). Germline V gives CDR1 SGHKS, CDR2 YYEKEE (reference sequence). The CDR3 is made up of 14 amino acids. Trimming removed 3 bases at V and 6 bases at J, with 15 bases between. In DNA, the CDR3 is TGTGCCAGCAGCTCAGGTCGGCAGGGAGATGGCTACACCTTC. It yields the protein CASSSGRQGDGYTF. The full variable domain, its missing parts supplied by reference TRBV5-5 and TRBJ1-2, is DAGVTQSPTHLIKTRGQQVTLRCSPISGHKSVSWYQQVLGQGPQFIFQYYEKEERGRGNFPDRFSARQFPNYSSELNVNALLLGDSALYLCASSSGRQGDGYTFGSGTRLTVV.

CDR3 loop: CASSLGGQFATNEKLFF. CDR3 bases: TGTGCCAGCAGCTTGGGGGGACAGTTTGCAACTAATGAAAAACTGTTTTTT. The chain links TRBV5-6 to TRBJ1-4; TRBD1 matches at 7 bases. This CDR3 has 17 amino acids. Germline V CDR1 and CDR2: SGHDT, YYEEEE. The ends lost 0 bases at V and 0 bases at J; junction bases unmatched: 5.

The chain employs TRBV28 and TRBJ2-3; 12 positions match TRBD2. The trim removed 5 bases at V and 4 bases at J, leaving 10 bases unmatched. The CDR3 contains 17 residues. Looked up from germline, CDR1 is MDHEN and CDR2 is SYDVKM. CDR3 DNA: TGTGCCAGCAGTCTCCCGCCTCTAGCGGGAGGGGCAGATACGCAGTATTTT. Residues: CASSLPPLAGGADTQYF.